This T cell receptor (beta chain) was captured in a study of cytomegalovirus exposure and HLA in healthy donors. Study-wide points: Most TCR sequences were seen very rarely across donors, but some public TCRs occurred in many.

As for this clone: The antigen is not known.

Germline V gene sequence: CDR1 PRHDT, CDR2 FYEKMQ (reference sequence). This CDR3 spans 16 amino acids. Trimming pared 5 bases from V and 8 bases from J, leaving 22 bases between. PCR used 60 Vbeta primers and 13 Jbeta primers. Produced via immunoSEQ multiplex PCR; TCRdb's table is partial and in-frame only. The sample includes 86,000 or so clones, roughly 77% of them seen just once. This receptor was identified in a woman in her forties in good health and CMV-seropositive. The chain combines TRBV13 with TRBJ2-1, with D maybe TRBD2 (6 bases). The sample comprised PBMCs. The CDR3 coding sequence is TGTGCCAGCAGCCCCAGACTAGGGAGGCAAAACGATGAGCAGTTCTTC. Its translation is CASSPRLGRQNDEQFF.